This T cell receptor (beta chain) was identified during a study of response to subunit inactivated influenza vaccine. Study-wide results and caveats: Authors suggested that a seasonal influenza vaccination recruits few new T cells each time.

One entry per CDR3 protein results from TCRdb running MiXCR on the RT-PCR reads. The sample lists around 200,000 distinct CDR3 sequences, approximately 15% occurring once. V was pared by 4 bases and J by 2 bases, with 14 bases between. There are 15 residues in the CDR3. The germline gives CDR1 MNHEY, CDR2 SVGAGI. For this clonotype: The target antigen is unknown.

V and J are TRBV6-5 and TRBJ2-5, with D perhaps matching TRBD1 (6 bases). The source of this sequence is a middle-aged man who received an inactivated influenza vaccine. This specimen was CD8+ T cells sorted from PBMCs, taken around 5 days after vaccination. The CDR3 DNA is TGTGCCAGCAGTTCCTACGGACAGTCACAAGAGACCCAGTACTTC. Protein: CASSSYGQSQETQYF.